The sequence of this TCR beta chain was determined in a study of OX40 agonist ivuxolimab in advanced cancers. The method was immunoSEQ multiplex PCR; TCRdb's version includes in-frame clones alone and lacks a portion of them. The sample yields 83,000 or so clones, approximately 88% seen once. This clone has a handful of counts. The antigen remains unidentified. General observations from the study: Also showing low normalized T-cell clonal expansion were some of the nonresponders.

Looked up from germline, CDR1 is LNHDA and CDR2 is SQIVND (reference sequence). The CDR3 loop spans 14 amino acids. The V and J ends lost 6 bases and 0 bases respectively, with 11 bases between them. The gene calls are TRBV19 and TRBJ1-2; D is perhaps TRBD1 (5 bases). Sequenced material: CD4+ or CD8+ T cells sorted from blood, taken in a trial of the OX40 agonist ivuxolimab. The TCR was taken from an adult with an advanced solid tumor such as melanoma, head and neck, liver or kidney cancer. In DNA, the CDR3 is TGTGCCAGTAGCGACAGACCAGCTAACTATGGCTACACCTTC. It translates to CASSDRPANYGYTF.